Below, 28 T cell receptor beta chains from the same sample are listed, as sequenced in a study of blood T cells in healthy people across ages. Alongside a J-beta primer mix, a sample-barcoded 5' primer served in a second PCR lasting about 6 to 11 cycles. MiXCR, applied by TCRdb to the 5' RACE reads, yields one record per CDR3 protein. The sample records about 780,000 distinct CDR3 sequences, approximately 65% being singletons. The specimen was blood. Every receptor here comes from a man younger than 40 in good health.

The chain is built from TRBV7-2 and TRBJ2-1, with a possible D match to TRBD2 (5 bases). Trimming took 11 bases from V and 0 from J, leaving 14 bases between them. Per germline, CDR1 SGHTA and CDR2 FQGNSA. The CDR3 is made up of 14 amino acids. The CDR3 protein is CAGTTGISYNEQFF. In DNA form, the CDR3 reads TGTGCCGGCACCACGGGGATCTCCTACAATGAGCAGTTCTTC.

The rearrangement uses TRBV7-3 and TRBJ2-3; D gene ambiguous. This CDR3 is built from 17 residues. Germline-derived CDR1 and CDR2 are SGHTA and FQGTGA. V was cut by 1 base and J by 2 bases, with 16 bases left in between. The CDR3 nucleotides read TGTGCCAGCAGCTTAAATGCCGGGCTGGGGTACACAGATACGCAGTATTTT. It translates to CASSLNAGLGYTDTQYF.

The chain uses TRBV20-1 and TRBJ2-7; 8 bases match TRBD2. V lost 2 bases and J lost 2; bases outside the gene matches: 11. This CDR3 comprises 16 residues. Germline V lookup: CDR1 DFQATT, CDR2 SNEGSKA (reference sequence). The CDR3 here is CSARPRERGKPYEQYF. The DNA for the CDR3 is TGCAGTGCTAGACCCCGGGAGCGGGGGAAGCCCTACGAGCAGTACTTC.

V and J are TRBV18 and TRBJ1-1, with D uncertain. CDR3 length: 13 amino acids. Trimming left V 3 bases short and J 1 base short, with 6 bases between. Germline CDR1 KGHSH, CDR2 LQKENI. This CDR3 is CASSPQKNTEAFF. For the CDR3, the DNA is TGTGCCAGCTCACCTCAGAAGAACACTGAAGCTTTCTTT.

The chain joins TRBV12-3 or TRBV12-4 to TRBJ2-5; the match to TRBD1 covers 7 bases. CDR3 size: 15 residues. The J segment lost 11 bases and the V segment lost 2 bases, leaving 14 bases of the junction unmatched. Here the CDR3 reads CASSLIGGLSNEQYF. CDR3 sequence (DNA): TGTGCCAGCAGTTTAATAGGGGGCCTGTCGAATGAGCAGTACTTC.

The chain couples TRBV20-1 to TRBJ2-7; 9 positions agree with TRBD2. Germline CDR1 is DFQATT and CDR2 is SNEGSKA (reference sequence). The V gene end was trimmed by 0 bases and the J gene end by 6 bases; junction bases not matched to a gene: 15. The CDR3 has 17 amino acids. CDR3 nucleotides: TGCAGTGCTAGAGATCTATCCTGGCGGGGGGGTGCCTGCGAGCAGTACTTC. This translates into CSARDLSWRGGACEQYF.

This clonotype was seen only once. The chain joins TRBV5-5 to TRBJ1-6, with D possibly matching TRBD1 (5 bases). There are 14 residues in the CDR3. V lost 0 bases, J lost 5 bases, and 6 bases lay in between. Germline V gene data show CDR1 as SGHKS and CDR2 as YYEKEE (reference sequence). Written as DNA, the CDR3 is TGTGCCAGCAGCTTGGCGACAGATAATTCACCCCTCCACTTT. Amino acid sequence: CASSLATDNSPLHF.

This chain uses TRBV27 with TRBJ2-5, with TRBD2 matching 7 bases. The CDR3 is 17 amino acids. Germline CDR1 is MNHEY and CDR2 is SMNVEV (reference sequence). V shed 3 bases, J shed 4 bases, and the junction held 14 bases outside the gene matches. CDR3 in amino acids: CASSFRPPLGGGETQYF. CDR3 nucleotides: TGTGCCAGCAGTTTTCGACCCCCTTTGGGGGGGGGAGAGACCCAGTACTTC.

In its sample, this clonotype was seen once. V gene TRBV5-1 combines with J gene TRBJ2-6, with a weak D call TRBD1 (6 bases). Germline V lookup: CDR1 SGHRS, CDR2 YFSETQ. The CDR3 consists of 15 residues. V lost 5 bases and J lost 5, with 14 bases in between. The CDR3 DNA sequence: TGCGCCAGCAGTCCGGACAGCAGCTGGGCCAACGTCCTGACTTTC. Translation: CASSPDSSWANVLTF.

The rearrangement joins TRBV10-3 to TRBJ1-1; TRBD1 matches 8 bases. CDR1 is ENHRY and CDR2 is SYGVKD in the germline V gene. The CDR3 is 15 residues long. The V gene end was trimmed by 3 bases and the J gene end by 5 bases; junction bases not matched to a gene: 8. Here the CDR3 reads CAISDGQGKGTEAFF. CDR3 nucleotide sequence: TGTGCCATCAGTGACGGACAGGGAAAAGGAACTGAAGCTTTCTTT.

The chain is built from TRBV5-1 and TRBJ2-2; D not resolved. V lost 0 bases to trimming and J lost 8 bases, with 11 bases between them. Germline CDR1 SGHRS, CDR2 YFSETQ. The CDR3 extends over 14 amino acids. CDR3 bases: TGCGCCAGCAGCTTGGCGCCGACGCCGGGGGAGCTGTTTTTT. This sequence encodes CASSLAPTPGELFF.

The chain is built from TRBV7-3 and TRBJ2-7; maybe TRBD2 (5 bases). Per the germline V gene, CDR1 is SGHTA and CDR2 is FQGTGA. Deletions cut 2 bases from V and 0 bases from J, with 14 bases between. CDR3 length equals 16 residues. In nucleotides, the CDR3 is TGTGCCAGCAGCTTAGGTCGCCGGGAAAACTCCTACGAGCAGTACTTC. Translated: CASSLGRRENSYEQYF.

In its sample, this clonotype was seen a few times. V usage is TRBV11-2 and J usage is TRBJ2-7, with D tentatively TRBD1 (6 bases). This CDR3 is built from 16 residues. The germline gives CDR1 SGHAT, CDR2 FQNNGV. Deletions cut 5 bases from V and 7 bases from J, with 24 bases between. The DNA for the CDR3 is TGTGCCAGCAGCCTTGTGGGGGACATTTCCACGGGGGAGCAGTACTTC. Its protein is CASSLVGDISTGEQYF.

V and J are TRBV20-1 and TRBJ2-4; the D is unclear. TRBJ2-5 explains the end of the DNA better; the J call may be wrong. The CDR3 has 10 residues. CDR1 is DFQATT and CDR2 is SNEGSKA in the germline V gene (reference sequence). CDR3 nucleotide sequence: TGCAGTGCTAGAGAACGGACCCAGTACTTC. This sequence encodes CSARERTQYF.

The chain combines TRBV20-1 with TRBJ2-5; 11 positions match TRBD2. Trimming at V came to 0 bases and at J to 0 bases, leaving 9 bases not matched to a gene. CDR1 is DFQATT, CDR2 SNEGSKA, per germline (reference sequence). This CDR3 has 18 amino acids. CDR3 in DNA: TGCAGTGCTAGAGATTATCTAGCGGGGGGATTGTACCAAGAGACCCAGTACTTC. The encoded protein is CSARDYLAGGLYQETQYF.

Only a few counts were recorded for this clonotype. The genes are TRBV4-3 and TRBJ1-2; unclear D gene. The V and J ends lost 0 bases and 10 bases respectively, with 9 bases between them. This CDR3 is 12 amino acids long. Germline CDR1 reads LGHNA; CDR2 reads YSLEER. CDR3 bases: TGCGCCAGCAGCCAAGATTATGGTTCCTACACCTTC. Protein sequence: CASSQDYGSYTF.

V and J are TRBV7-2 and TRBJ2-4; possibly TRBD1 for D (7 bases). Judging by the DNA end, TRBJ2-7 fits better; the J call may be wrong. Germline V gene sequence: CDR1 SGHTA, CDR2 FQGNSA. The CDR3 loop spans 16 amino acids. The CDR3 DNA reads TGTGCCAGCAGCCATGGCGCGGGACAGTCATCCTACGAGCAGTACTTC. It encodes CASSHGAGQSSYEQYF.

The J gene is TRBJ2-5, the V gene TRBV27; D possibly corresponds to TRBD1 (6 bases). V was pared by 8 bases and J by 1 base, with 14 bases between. This CDR3 contains 14 residues. The germline V gene encodes CDR1 MNHEY and CDR2 SMNVEV (reference sequence). The chain's CDR3 is CASRYRVPQETQYF. The CDR3 DNA sequence: TGTGCCAGCCGATACAGGGTCCCCCAAGAGACCCAGTACTTC.

The chain carries TRBV5-1 and TRBJ2-7, with TRBD2 matching 9 bases. Germline CDR1 SGHRS, CDR2 YFSETQ. V shed 4 bases, J shed 1 base, and the junction held 6 bases outside the gene matches. CDR3 size: 15 residues. The CDR3 nucleotides are TGCGCCAGCAGCGCCTTAGCGGGGGTTTCCTACGAGCAGTACTTC. This translates into CASSALAGVSYEQYF.

This chain joins TRBV20-1 and TRBJ1-1; D gene uncertain. The germline gives CDR1 DFQATT, CDR2 SNEGSKA (reference sequence). This CDR3 comprises 13 residues. V gave up 2 bases and J gave up 7 bases, with 14 bases separating them. The CDR3 here is CSARNRINREAFF. Written as DNA, the CDR3 is TGCAGTGCTAGAAACAGAATAAATCGTGAAGCTTTCTTT.

V gene TRBV6-1 combines with J gene TRBJ2-4; 9 bases are a match to TRBD1. The J call may be wrong; the DNA end is better matched by TRBJ2-7. Germline lookup yields CDR1 MNHNS and CDR2 SASEGT. This CDR3 region has 15 residues. The CDR3 DNA reads as TGTGCCAGCAGTGCCGGGACAGGGTCGTACTACGAGCAGTACTTC. Its translation: CASSAGTGSYYEQYF.

The CDR3 is CASRNGTSGFQETQYF. The CDR3 DNA reads as TGTGCCAGCAGAAATGGGACTAGCGGATTCCAAGAGACCCAGTACTTC. This chain uses TRBV12-3 or TRBV12-4 with TRBJ2-5; 11 bases agree with TRBD2. CDR3 length equals 16 residues. V shed 6 bases and J 1 base; nucleotides not matched to a gene: 7.

The rearrangement uses TRBV6-5 and TRBJ1-2; D gene uncertain. This CDR3 is built from 15 residues. The germline V gene encodes CDR1 MNHEY and CDR2 SVGAGI. Between the trimmed V and J ends, which lost 0 bases and 3 bases, there was a span of 11 bases. CDR3: CASSYSRSIYYGYTF. Here the CDR3 DNA reads TGTGCCAGCAGTTACTCGAGGTCCATTTACTATGGCTACACCTTC.

About this clonotype: A junction end diverges from the germline sequence, so it may reflect a read error. The rearrangement uses TRBV12-3 or TRBV12-4 and TRBJ2-5, with 7 bases that match TRBD2. The J call may be mistaken, given a closer DNA end match to TRBJ2-7. CDR3 size: 17 residues. The CDR3 here is CASSLALVGGYSCEQYF. Here the CDR3 DNA reads TGTGCCAGCAGTTTAGCGCTTGTCGGGGGGTACTCCTGCGAGCAGTACTTC.

The gene calls are TRBV7-9 and TRBJ2-7; D is uncertain. This CDR3 comprises 16 residues. In germline, CDR1 is SEHNR, CDR2 FQNEAQ (reference sequence). Trimming left V 2 bases short and J 0 bases short, with 14 bases between. The CDR3 nucleotides read TGTGCCAGCAGCTTATTTCCAGCAGTTTCCTCCTACGAGCAGTACTTC. This gives the protein CASSLFPAVSSYEQYF.

This chain connects TRBV7-8 to TRBJ2-1; 7 nucleotides match TRBD2. The CDR3 is 16 residues long. Germline assignment: CDR1 SGHVS and CDR2 FQNEAQ. V was clipped by 3 bases and J by 6 bases; unmatched bases: 11. CDR3 protein: CASSFSTAGPGNEQFF. In DNA form, the CDR3 reads TGTGCCAGCAGCTTTTCCACAGCGGGGCCAGGCAATGAGCAGTTCTTC. Full variable domain (remainder filled in from reference TRBV7-8 and TRBJ2-1): GAGVSQSPRYKVAKRGQDVALRCDPISGHVSLFWYQQALGQGPEFLTYFQNEAQLDKSGLPSDRFFAERPEGSVSTLKIQRTQQEDSAVYLCASSFSTAGPGNEQFFGPGTRLTVL.

J is TRBJ2-4 and V is TRBV4-1; TRBD2 matches at 7 bases. This CDR3 contains 13 residues. V was pared by 4 bases and J by 8 bases, with 5 bases of the junction left unmatched. Germline V gives CDR1 MGHRA, CDR2 YSYEKL. CDR3: CASSREAGDIQYF. CDR3 in DNA: TGCGCCAGCAGCCGCGAGGCGGGGGACATTCAGTACTTC.

The J gene is TRBJ1-1, the V gene TRBV7-2; possible D gene TRBD1, 5 bases. V dropped 5 bases and J dropped 4 bases, with 17 bases sitting between them. Per germline, CDR1 SGHTA and CDR2 FQGNSA. There are 15 residues in the CDR3. The CDR3 nucleotides read TGTGCCAGCAGCGTAGTTGGGGGTGAGAGCACTGAAGCTTTCTTT. This sequence encodes CASSVVGGESTEAFF. The full variable domain, completed using reference TRBV7-2 and TRBJ1-1, is GAGVSQSPSNKVTEKGKDVELRCDPISGHTALYWYRQSLGQGLEFLIYFQGNSAPDKSGLPSDRFSAERTGGSVSTLTIQRTQQEDSAVYLCASSVVGGESTEAFFGQGTRLTVV.